The rows below give T cell receptor beta chains drawn from one sample of a study of CD4 T cells in relation to SARS-CoV-2 and coronaviruses. Assay: immunoSEQ multiplex PCR; the TCRdb copy retains only in-frame clones and omits some. Of about 18,000 clones listed, about 80% are singletons. Their antigens are not known. Sequencing was performed on CD4+ T cells from PBMCs, cultured in vitro. The receptor source for this set is a human donor in good health. The CDR3 runs from the conserved cysteine through the conserved F or W. The order of the fields is CDR3 length, clone size, J gene, D gene, V gene, CDR3 DNA, CDR3 protein. D genes are given only for firm matches. Size values are once, few and many counts, or a class for expanded clones, and some rows have none.

14,few,TRBJ1-6,TRBD1,TRBV3-1/TRBV3-2,TGTGCCAGCAGCCAAGCAGGGGGAAATTCACCCCTCCACTTT,CASSQAGGNSPLHF
13,.,TRBJ1-2,TRBD1,TRBV5-1,TGCGCCAGCAGCTTGAACAGGGGTTATGGCTACACCTTC,CASSLNRGYGYTF
14,.,TRBJ1-6,.,TRBV27,TGTGCCAGCAGTTTGAGCTCCTATAATTCACCCCTCCACTTT,CASSLSSYNSPLHF
16,.,TRBJ2-7,.,TRBV18,TGTGCCAGCTCACCACCGAGTTCACAGGGTGGGTACGAGCAGTACTTC,CASSPPSSQGGYEQYF
16,.,TRBJ2-7,TRBD1,TRBV14,TGTGCCAGCAGCCAAGATGGGTGGGGGAGACAGGGGGAGCAGTACTTC,CASSQDGWGRQGEQYF
12,.,TRBJ2-3,.,TRBV30,TGTGCCTGGGAGATCCCCGGAGATACGCAGTATTTT,CAWEIPGDTQYF
13,.,TRBJ2-1,.,TRBV6-4,TGTGCCAGCAGTGACTCATCGGTCGATGAGCAGTTCTTC,CASSDSSVDEQFF
14,.,TRBJ2-7,TRBD2,TRBV24-1,TGTGCCACCAGTGGGTCCAGCGGGAGTAACGAGCAGTACTTC,CATSGSSGSNEQYF
14,.,TRBJ2-5,.,TRBV5-1,TGCGCCAGCAGATCCCTACAGGGCCGCGAGACCCAGTACTTC,CASRSLQGRETQYF
18,.,TRBJ2-6,TRBD1,TRBV19,TGTGCCAGTAGTATAATGGGGACAGCCCTCTCTGGGGCCAACGTCCTGACTTTC,CASSIMGTALSGANVLTF
16,.,TRBJ1-1,TRBD1,TRBV15,TGTGCCACCAGACTGGGACAGTCACTCGGGAACACTGAAGCTTTCTTT,CATRLGQSLGNTEAFF
14,.,TRBJ1-1,.,TRBV30,TGTGCCTGGAGTGTCGCCATAATGAACACTGAAGCTTTCTTT,CAWSVAIMNTEAFF
15,.,TRBJ2-5,.,TRBV30,TGTGCCTGGAGGAGGGCGGGATTAGGGCAAGAGACCCAGTACTTC,CAWRRAGLGQETQYF